This T cell receptor (beta chain) was recorded in a study of blood T cell repertoires in COVID-19 (dated by TCRdb to the early 2020s). About the study as a whole: Samples from collaborators originated in the United States, Italy and Spain and spanned both the acute and convalescent phases of COVID-19. Subjects who had been exposed to COVID-19, were actively infected with it, or had recovered from it provided the deeply sampled blood TCRbeta repertoires that made up the dataset. The samples were drawn from two sources: the first 160 participants of the ongoing ImmuneRACE study, and approximately 1,300 subjects contributed by 6 global collaborators. The prospective study material was composed of cDNA or gDNA derived from T cells, B-cell-depleted T cells, or PBMCs. The repertoires were made available in a free public database intended to serve as a resource for research on the immune response to SARS-CoV-2. Where HLA class I and class II types were available, the types were taken from metadata supplied by the sample provider, not from assay-based typing. The sample metadata nearly always contained a de-identified subject ID, COVID-19 status, age in years and sex.

Each collaborating institution followed its own protocols to collect whole blood in K2EDTA tubes. For TCRbeta analysis, collaborators shipped samples in one of three forms: frozen whole blood, isolated PBMCs, or DNA extracted from either of those sample types. The investigation overall reported the following: Clinical and demographic metadata were provided uncurated, with the amount varying by source and participant.

TCRbeta CDR3 regions were amplified from genomic DNA using the immunoSEQ Assay, a bias-controlled multiplex PCR. On the authors' methods: The number of nucleated cells in each sample was estimated from the amplification of reference gene primers within the assay. Sequence reads were collapsed and filtered to measure the absolute abundance of every unique TCRbeta CDR3 rearrangement. Productive Simpson clonality was computed per sample as the square root of Simpson's diversity index over productive rearrangements. Here the immuneACCESS table is served through TCRdb, limited to in-frame sequences with V and J called. Missing clones are a known gap in these copies; in checked studies unresolved V genes cover under half, and the rest lacks a known reason. That table furnishes V, J and clone size, whereas the DNA furnished D and trimming. The sample table shows under 200,000 clones, and 88% are seen once. Together, the top ten hold roughly 5.5% of the sample.

From cysteine to phenylalanine, the CDR3 is 14 amino acids long. Only the CDR3 region is kept as DNA, spanning 42 bases read in frame from base 1. V has 5 bases trimmed and J has 4 bases trimmed; junction bases matching no gene number 6. Reading the germline V gene gives CDR1 MDHEN and CDR2 SYDVKM. On this clone: Its cognate antigen has yet to be identified. Base qualities are not provided; no much larger clone lies one nucleotide away.

The clonotype was recovered from a man aged 40-49 years with active or convalescent COVID-19. The sequence joins TRBV28 to TRBJ2-7, with 9 bases matching TRBD1. Specimen: peripheral blood. Here is the DNA: TGTGCCAGCAGTAAGTTGGGACAGGGTTACGAGCAGTACTTC. It translates as CASSKLGQGYEQYF. When the CDR3 is completed using the reference TRBV28 and TRBJ2-7 genes on either side, the full variable domain is DVKVTQSSRYLVKRTGEKVFLECVQDMDHENMFWYRQDPGLGLRLIYFSYDVKMKEKGDIPEGYSVSREKKERFSLILESASTNQTSMYLCASSKLGQGYEQYFGPGTRLTVT.